The 15 T cell receptor beta chains below were found in one sample sequenced in a study of T cells in tuberculosis (dated by TCRdb to the late 2010s). This specimen's time point label, interpreted: new active TB diagnosis, blood taken before or within 7 days of starting treatment. The method behind the library was the immunoSEQ multiplex PCR assay. This immuneACCESS table, as held by TCRdb, lists in-frame sequences with V and J called but not all clones. Of the missing ones, under half trace to an unresolved V gene in checked studies; the others have no known cause. The sample profile shows tens of thousands of clones; roughly 85% of them were found once. The ten most abundant clones make up more than 4.5% of the sample. Sequences were derived from PBMCs, sampled at tuberculosis diagnosis. These receptors originate from an adult with tuberculosis.

The chain is built from TRBV19 and TRBJ1-6; 7 nucleotides align to TRBD1. The trim removed 5 bases at V and 7 bases at J, leaving 14 bases unmatched. CDR3 length: 17 residues. Germline assignment: CDR1 LNHDA and CDR2 SQIVND (reference sequence). CDR3 DNA sequence: TGTGCCAGTAGTGTACCGACAGGGAGAAGAATGAATTCACCCCTCCACTTT. This gives the protein CASSVPTGRRMNSPLHF.

The chain carries TRBV2 and TRBJ1-2; tentative D call: TRBD1 (5 bases). CDR1 and CDR2 (germline): SNHLY, FYNNEI. Deletions cut 2 bases from V and 2 bases from J, with 9 bases between. CDR3 size: 14 residues. Written as DNA, the CDR3 is TGTGCCAGCAGTGAACAATCAGGGAACTATGGCTACACCTTC. The encoded protein is CASSEQSGNYGYTF.

This clone appeared a single time. This sequence joins TRBV2 and TRBJ2-5; no firm D call. The V gene's germline CDR1 is SNHLY and CDR2 FYNNEI. The CDR3 has 14 residues. Between the trimmed V and J ends, which lost 0 bases and 7 bases, there was a span of 12 bases. The CDR3 protein is CASSEALFSGTQYF. The CDR3 DNA is TGTGCCAGCAGTGAAGCCCTTTTTAGTGGGACCCAGTACTTC.

The V and J genes are TRBV11-2 and TRBJ1-1; D is unclear. Looked up from germline, CDR1 is SGHAT and CDR2 is FQNNGV. The CDR3 covers 13 residues. Deletions cut 1 base from V and 0 bases from J, with 3 bases between. DNA for the CDR3: TGTGCCAGCAGCTTAGGTATGAACACTGAAGCTTTCTTT. Its protein is CASSLGMNTEAFF. Combining the CDR3 with reference TRBV11-2 and TRBJ1-1 gives the whole variable domain EAGVAQSPRYKIIEKRQSVAFWCNPISGHATLYWYQQILGQGPKLLIQFQNNGVVDDSQLPKDRFSAERLKGVDSTLKIQPAKLEDSAVYLCASSLGMNTEAFFGQGTRLTVV.

The rearrangement joins TRBV25-1 to TRBJ2-5; 9 positions agree with TRBD2. CDR3 size: 16 residues. The V and J ends lost 2 bases and 5 bases, in that order; junction bases with no gene match: 9. Germline V CDR1 and CDR2: MGHDK, SYGVNS. Written as DNA, the CDR3 is TGTGCCAGCAGTGAAGATGGTAGCGGGAGAGGGGAGACCCAGTACTTC. Its translation is CASSEDGSGRGETQYF.

The V and J genes are TRBV28 and TRBJ2-3; D call uncertain. The length of the CDR3 is 15 residues. CDR1 MDHEN and CDR2 SYDVKM come from the germline V gene. Trimming took off 5 bases at V and 1 base at J, with 13 bases between the two ends. CDR3 DNA sequence: TGTGCCAGCAGTAGCCAGGCAGACGGCACAGATACGCAGTATTTT. Translating it yields CASSSQADGTDTQYF. Drawing the rest from reference TRBV28 and TRBJ2-3, the complete variable domain is DVKVTQSSRYLVKRTGEKVFLECVQDMDHENMFWYRQDPGLGLRLIYFSYDVKMKEKGDIPEGYSVSREKKERFSLILESASTNQTSMYLCASSSQADGTDTQYFGPGTRLTVL.

This sequence joins TRBV11-2 and TRBJ2-3; D call uncertain. In germline, CDR1 is SGHAT, CDR2 FQNNGV. The CDR3 is 14 residues long. Trimming removed 5 bases from V and 2 bases from J, with 11 bases in between. CDR3 in amino acids: CASSPRVYTDTQYF. CDR3 in DNA: TGTGCCAGCAGCCCCCGGGTTTACACAGATACGCAGTATTTT.

This sequence joins TRBV6-5 and TRBJ2-7; D might be TRBD1 (6 bases). This CDR3 region has 12 residues. V was clipped by 4 bases and J by 3 bases, with 7 bases between them. Germline V gives CDR1 MNHEY, CDR2 SVGAGI. CDR3 bases: TGTGCCAGCAGTTTACAGGGCTACGAGCAGTACTTC. As protein: CASSLQGYEQYF.

This chain joins TRBV6-5 and TRBJ1-2; a possible D gene is TRBD1 (6 bases). This CDR3 contains 13 residues. Germline V CDR1 and CDR2: MNHEY, SVGAGI. V was cut by 6 bases and J by 2 bases, with 10 bases left in between. CDR3 sequence (DNA): TGTGCCAGCAGCCGGGACACAAACTATGGCTACACCTTC. Its translation is CASSRDTNYGYTF.

The chain employs TRBV25-1 and TRBJ1-1; D gene unclear. Germline V gene lookup returns CDR1 MGHDK and CDR2 SYGVNS. V was shortened by 4 bases and J by 5 bases, with 8 bases between the two germline ends. CDR3 size: 12 residues. The CDR3 DNA reads as TGTGCCAGCAGTGCTGGGAGTACTGAAGCTTTCTTT. Its protein product is CASSAGSTEAFF.

This chain joins TRBV7-9 and TRBJ2-1; 13 bases are shared with TRBD2. The V and J ends lost 7 bases and 12 bases, in that order; junction bases with no gene match: 18. CDR3 length equals 17 residues. Germline CDR1 is SEHNR and CDR2 is FQNEAQ (reference sequence). This CDR3 is CASTLVGTSGVREGQFF. CDR3 nucleotides: TGTGCCAGCACCCTTGTCGGGACTAGCGGGGTTCGTGAGGGGCAGTTCTTC. Using reference TRBV7-9 and TRBJ2-1 for the parts outside the CDR3, the full variable domain is DTGVSQNPRHKITKRGQNVTFRCDPISEHNRLYWYRQTLGQGPEFLTYFQNEAQLEKSRLLSDRFSAERPKGSFSTLEIQRTEQGDSAMYLCASTLVGTSGVREGQFFGPGTRLTVL.

The chain couples TRBV4-3 to TRBJ2-3; 11 nucleotides agree with TRBD1. The CDR3 covers 16 residues. Per the germline V gene, CDR1 is LGHNA and CDR2 is YSLEER. V shed 0 bases, J shed 5 bases, and the junction held 4 bases outside the gene matches. The chain's CDR3 is CASSQDMDRGRDTQYF. CDR3 coding DNA: TGCGCCAGCAGCCAAGATATGGACAGGGGGCGAGATACGCAGTATTTT.

The gene calls are TRBV7-8 and TRBJ1-2; no clear D gene. The germline CDR1 and CDR2 sequences are SGHVS and FQNEAQ. Trimming took 4 bases from V and 1 from J, leaving 22 bases between them. This CDR3 region has 18 residues. The CDR3 protein is CASSSTRVPQYLNYGYTF. The CDR3 region has the DNA TGTGCCAGCAGCTCGACCCGGGTCCCACAATATCTTAACTATGGCTACACCTTC.

The chain combines TRBV6-6 with TRBJ2-2; D may be TRBD1 (7 bases). The germline gives CDR1 MNHNY, CDR2 SVGAGI (reference sequence). With 5 bases removed from V and 4 bases from J, the gap between germline ends came to 14 bases. The CDR3 is made up of 15 amino acids. The CDR3 spells CASSNTQGGTGELFF. In nucleotides, the CDR3 is TGTGCCAGCAGTAATACCCAGGGGGGCACCGGGGAGCTGTTTTTT.

This chain joins TRBV4-2 and TRBJ2-2; TRBD2 aligns across 14 bases. Losses at the gene ends were 1 base for V and 0 bases for J; bases not matched to a gene: 1. Looked up from germline, CDR1 is LGHNA and CDR2 is YNFKEQ. The CDR3 sequence is 18 residues long. The CDR3 is CASSQATSGRANTGELFF. The CDR3, as DNA: TGTGCCAGCAGCCAAGCGACTAGCGGGAGGGCGAACACCGGGGAGCTGTTTTTT.